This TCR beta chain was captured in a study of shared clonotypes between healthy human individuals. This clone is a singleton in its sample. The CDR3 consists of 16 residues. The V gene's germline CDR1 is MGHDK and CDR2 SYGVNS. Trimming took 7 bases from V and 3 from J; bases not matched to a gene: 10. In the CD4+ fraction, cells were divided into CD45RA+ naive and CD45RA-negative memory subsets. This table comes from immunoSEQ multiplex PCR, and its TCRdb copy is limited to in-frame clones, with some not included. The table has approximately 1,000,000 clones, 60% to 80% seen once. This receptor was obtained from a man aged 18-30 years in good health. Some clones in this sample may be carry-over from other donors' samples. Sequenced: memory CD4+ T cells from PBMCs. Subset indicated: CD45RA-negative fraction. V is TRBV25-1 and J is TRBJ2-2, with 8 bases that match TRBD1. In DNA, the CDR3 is TGTGCCAGCACCTCACGGGCAGGGGGCTACACCGGGGAGCTGTTTTTT. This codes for CASTSRAGGYTGELFF.